Below, 24 T cell receptor beta chains from the same sample are listed, as sequenced in a study of tumor-infiltrating lymphocytes in primary liver carcinoma. Germline DNA was extracted too, while blood RNA derived from unsorted whole blood. Priming with a constant-region primer yielded TCR beta cDNA from 450 to 550 ng total RNA. Three nested multiplex PCR rounds, a slightly modified ARM-PCR method, built the TCR beta libraries. In the first two PCR rounds, TRBV1-TRBV30 forward primers were paired with a C-beta reverse primer, and each round lasted roughly 9 cycles. TCRdb passed the multiplex PCR reads through MiXCR, listing each CDR3 protein once. The sample consists of hundreds of thousands of distinct CDR3 sequences, roughly three fifths of them appearing once. Sequenced sample: peripheral blood. Every receptor here comes from a woman in her 30s with primary liver carcinoma and hepatitis B virus infection.

Here the CDR3 reads CAWERGRPTDTQYF. Here the CDR3 DNA reads TGTGCCTGGGAGCGGGGGCGCCCGACAGATACGCAGTATTTT. V usage is TRBV30 and J usage is TRBJ2-3; 8 bases are a match to TRBD2. CDR3 size: 14 residues. Trimming at V came to 5 bases and at J to 3 bases, leaving 7 bases not matched to a gene. In germline, CDR1 is GTSNPN, CDR2 SVGIG (reference sequence).

The CDR3 nucleotides read TGTGCCAGCAGTTATTGGACAGTGGGGGAAAAACTGTTTTTT. This codes for CASSYWTVGEKLFF. The rearrangement links TRBV6-2 or TRBV6-3 to TRBJ1-4, with D perhaps matching TRBD1 (6 bases). The V and J ends lost 3 bases and 8 bases respectively, with 13 bases between them. The CDR3 runs 14 residues. The germline CDR1 and CDR2 sequences are MNHEY and SVGEGT.

V gene TRBV11-2 combines with J gene TRBJ1-1; no reliable D call. V lost 9 bases and J lost 1, with 15 bases in between. The germline V gene encodes CDR1 SGHAT and CDR2 FQNNGV. The CDR3 is 14 amino acids. CDR3 region: CARSILRRNTEAFF. CDR3 sequence (DNA): TGTGCCAGGAGCATACTAAGGAGGAACACTGAAGCTTTCTTT.

Comment on this clonotype: With a much larger clone just one base away, this may be a read error. The chain carries TRBV12-3 or TRBV12-4 and TRBJ2-1; 7 positions match TRBD1. CDR3 length: 15 residues. Here the CDR3 reads CASSLRQGQKNGQFF. The CDR3 DNA follows: TGTGCCAGCAGTCTCCGACAGGGTCAGAAGAATGGGCAGTTCTTC.

The J gene is TRBJ2-1, the V gene TRBV11-2; 8 bases match TRBD1. Germline CDR1 reads SGHAT; CDR2 reads FQNNGV. The CDR3 totals 15 residues. The V and J ends lost 5 bases and 5 bases, in that order; junction bases with no gene match: 8. In DNA, the CDR3 is TGTGCCAGCAGCGTCCGACAGGGGAGACACAATGAGCAGTTCTTC. It codes for CASSVRQGRHNEQFF.

This clonotype has a count of ten or more. This chain connects TRBV29-1 to TRBJ1-2, with a possible D match to TRBD1 (6 bases). V was shortened by 4 bases and J by 7 bases, with 25 bases between the two germline ends. This CDR3 is 16 amino acids long. Germline-derived CDR1 and CDR2 are SQVTM and ANQGSEA. The CDR3 DNA follows: TGCAGCGTTGTAGATTTGGAGGGGCAGGGGCGCCGTGGCTACACCTTC. It specifies CSVVDLEGQGRRGYTF.

Of note for this clonotype: This may come from a read error, since a much larger clone is one base off. The chain is built from TRBV28 and TRBJ2-3; 11 bases are shared with TRBD2. The germline V gene encodes CDR1 MDHEN and CDR2 SYDVKM. The CDR3 runs to 15 residues. The CDR3, as DNA: TGTACCAGCAGCCGGACTAGCGGGCCCACAGATACGCAGTATTTT. Amino acid sequence: CTSSRTSGPTDTQYF.

A word on this clonotype: A much bigger clone sits one base away, suggesting this may be a read error. The chain links TRBV6-6 to TRBJ1-4; maybe TRBD1 (6 bases). The CDR3 extends over 14 amino acids. From germline, CDR1 is MNHNY and CDR2 SVGAGI (reference sequence). For the CDR3, the DNA is TGTGGCAGCAGTCTCCGACAGGCCAATGAAAAACTGTTTTTT. Translating it yields CGSSLRQANEKLFF.

This clonotype was recorded a few times. This chain uses TRBV6-6 with TRBJ1-2, with TRBD1 matching over 10 bases. V shed 5 bases, J shed 3 bases, and the junction held 6 bases outside the gene matches. CDR1 is MNHNY, CDR2 SVGAGI, per germline (reference sequence). CDR3 length: 15 residues. The CDR3 loop is CASSEDRGLYYGYTF. The DNA for the CDR3 is TGTGCCAGCAGTGAAGACAGGGGGCTTTACTATGGCTACACCTTC.

To note about this clonotype: A read error may explain this, as a much larger clone is one base away. The chain is built from TRBV6-6 and TRBJ1-2, with a weak D call TRBD1 (6 bases). This CDR3 spans 14 amino acids. Germline CDR1 MNHNY, CDR2 SVGAGI (reference sequence). CDR3 protein: CASRPSGGADGYAF. For the CDR3, the DNA is TGTGCCAGCAGACCCTCCGGGGGGGCTGATGGCTACGCCTTC.

The rearrangement uses TRBV28 and TRBJ1-5; TRBD1 aligns across 7 bases. The CDR3 has 15 amino acids. V dropped 6 bases and J dropped 0; count of bases not matched to a gene: 5. Per the germline V gene, CDR1 is MDHEN and CDR2 is SYDVKM. This CDR3 is CASRGTAVSNQPQHF. As DNA, the CDR3 is TGTGCCAGCAGAGGGACAGCGGTTAGCAATCAGCCCCAGCATTTT.

This clonotype was seen many times. The J gene is TRBJ2-3, the V gene TRBV11-2, with TRBD2 matching 8 bases. The CDR3 sequence is 14 residues long. CDR1 SGHAT and CDR2 FQNNGV come from the germline V gene. V shed 4 bases, J shed 6 bases, and the junction held 6 bases outside the gene matches. CDR3: CASSSAGGRDTQYF. DNA of the CDR3: TGTGCCAGCAGCTCCGCGGGGGGAAGGGATACGCAGTATTTT.

Concerning this clonotype itself: Since a much larger clone is just one base distant, this may be a read error. The rearrangement links TRBV4-1 to TRBJ2-7; either TRBD1 or TRBD2 may fit D (5 bases each). V gave up 4 bases and J gave up 2 bases, with 21 bases separating them. The CDR3 spans 17 residues. Germline CDR1 MGHRA, CDR2 YSYEKL. The CDR3: CASSRWTWLTGTYEQYF. The CDR3 DNA sequence: TGCGCCAGCAGCCGCTGGACATGGTTAACCGGGACCTACGAGCAGTACTTC.

A few counts support this clonotype. V usage is TRBV12-3 or TRBV12-4 and J usage is TRBJ2-1; no clear D. V shed 4 bases and J shed 9 bases, with 10 bases lying between them. CDR3 length: 12 residues. CDR3: CASSSLAPEQFF. DNA for the CDR3: TGTGCCAGCAGTTCCTTAGCTCCTGAGCAGTTCTTC.

In this sample, this clonotype turned up a few times. A clone one base away is much larger, so this may be a read error. The V gene is TRBV6-5, the J gene TRBJ1-3, with D unresolved. The CDR3 extends over 13 amino acids. Germline values: CDR1 MNHEY, CDR2 SVGAGI. Trimming took off 11 bases at V and 10 bases at J, with 21 bases between the two ends. DNA for the CDR3: TGTGCCGGCGTCTCTCAGAGCCCCAGGACCATATATTTT. Its protein is CAGVSQSPRTIYF.

With respect to this clonotype: The CDR3 ends on some other residue instead of the conserved phenylalanine or tryptophan, so this is likely a read error. The chain links TRBV11-2 to TRBJ2-7; 7 bases align to TRBD2. Germline lookup yields CDR1 SGHAT and CDR2 FQNNGV. The CDR3 has 12 amino acids. CDR3 DNA sequence: TGTGGCAGCAGCCAAAGGGGAGGGGAGCAGTACCTC. Protein product: CGSSQRGGEQYL.

On this clonotype: Since no conserved phenylalanine or tryptophan closes the CDR3, a read error is the likely cause. The genes are TRBV11-3 and TRBJ2-5; D possibly corresponds to TRBD2 (5 bases). The CDR3 loop spans 15 amino acids. Germline assignment: CDR1 SGHNT and CDR2 YENEEA. CDR3 coding DNA: TGTGTCAGCAGCCACCGAATTAGCGCCCTCGAGGACCAGTACGTC. This gives the protein CVSSHRISALEDQYV.

CDR3 region: CASSLEGTTMCGELFF. The CDR3 coding sequence is TGTGCCAGCAGCTTGGAGGGAACGACGATGTGCGGGGAGCTGTTTTTT. J is TRBJ2-2 and V is TRBV5-4, with no clear D. In germline, CDR1 is SGHNT, CDR2 YYREEE (reference sequence). V was clipped by 0 bases and J by 7 bases, with 16 bases between them. CDR3 length: 16 amino acids.

A word on this clonotype: At one of its ends the junction is not consistent with the germline gene, which may arise from a read error. Here the CDR3 reads CASTESFNTGAFF. In DNA form, the CDR3 reads TGTGCCAGCACTGAGTCTTTTAACACTGGAGCTTTCTTT. The chain carries TRBV6-1 and TRBJ1-1; the D is unclear. Germline V gene sequence: CDR1 MNHNS, CDR2 SASEGT. This CDR3 spans 13 amino acids.

This clonotype was observed a few times. A much larger clone differs by one base, so this may be a read error. The rearrangement links TRBV12-3 or TRBV12-4 to TRBJ2-6, with TRBD2 as a possible D gene (6 bases). Trimming pared 5 bases from V and 1 base from J, leaving 6 bases between. The CDR3 runs 14 residues. Here the CDR3 DNA reads TGTGCCAGCAGTCGGGAGTCTGGGGCCAACGTCCTGACTTTC. Protein: CASSRESGANVLTF.

The count of this clonotype is one. The V and J genes are TRBV6-2 or TRBV6-3 and TRBJ2-7, with a weak D call TRBD1 (6 bases). From germline, CDR1 is MNHEY and CDR2 SVGEGT. The CDR3 contains 16 residues. V lost 2 bases and J 3 bases, leaving 17 bases between the germline ends. The CDR3 region is CASSYAPTGLVYEQYF. The CDR3 bases are TGTGCCAGCAGTTACGCGCCAACAGGGCTGGTCTACGAGCAGTACTTC.

This clonotype turned up a few times. CDR3 sequence (DNA): TGTGCCAGCAGCCAGAGCAGCGGGAGGGCAGCTACGCAGTATTTT. Protein: CASSQSSGRAATQYF. This chain uses TRBV14 with TRBJ2-3; the match to TRBD2 covers 10 bases. V dropped 3 bases and J dropped 8; count of bases not matched to a gene: 8. CDR3 size: 15 residues. Germline CDR1 is SGHDN and CDR2 is FVKESK.

This clonotype appeared many times. The CDR3 nucleotides are TGTGCCAGCAGCTTAGATAGCGGGAGGACAAATGAGCAGTTCTTC. Amino acid sequence: CASSLDSGRTNEQFF. This chain connects TRBV11-2 to TRBJ2-1; 10 nucleotides align to TRBD2. Trimming cost V 0 bases and J 7 bases; bases outside gene matches: 3. The germline V gene has CDR1 SGHAT and CDR2 FQNNGV. This CDR3 is 15 amino acids long.

Worth noting for this clonotype: One junction end disagrees with the germline gene, perhaps due to a read error. J is TRBJ2-7 and V is TRBV11-2; TRBD1 matches at 8 bases. The CDR3 extends over 15 amino acids. Germline-derived CDR1 and CDR2 are SGHAT and FQNNGV. The CDR3 loop reads CASGLLGQGAAEQYF. CDR3 nucleotides: TGTGCCAGCGGCTTACTGGGTCAGGGGGCGGCCGAGCAGTACTTC.